A selection of T cell receptor beta chains follows, all from one sample in a study of cytomegalovirus exposure and HLA in healthy donors. TCRdb's copy holds only in-frame clones and misses some; the assay was immunoSEQ multiplex PCR. The sample holds 190,000 or so clones; 80% are singletons and the top ten take about 0.63%. The sample was PBMCs. These receptors all come from a boy aged 5-17 years in good health and CMV-seronegative. CDR3s include the opening cysteine and the closing phenylalanine or tryptophan. The order of the fields is CDR3 length, J gene, clone size, D gene, V gene, CDR3 DNA, CDR3 protein. A D gene is named only where the DNA matches it firmly. Part of the rows lack a size; the others show once, few, many or a class for expanded clones.

length: 15; J: TRBJ1-1; size: few; D: .; V: TRBV6-5; DNA: TGTGCCAGCAGTTACAGCTTTAGGGCAGGGACTGAAGCTTTCTTT; CDR3: CASSYSFRAGTEAFF
length: 15; J: TRBJ2-1; size: .; D: TRBD1; V: TRBV27; DNA: TGTGCCAGCAGTCACGCCTACAGGGGGTCAAATGAGCAGTTCTTC; CDR3: CASSHAYRGSNEQFF
length: 16; J: TRBJ1-1; size: once; D: TRBD1; V: TRBV7-2; DNA: TGTGCCAGCAGCCCATCGGACAGGGGGACTAACACTGAAGCTTTCTTT; CDR3: CASSPSDRGTNTEAFF
length: 16; J: TRBJ2-1; size: .; D: .; V: TRBV6-1; DNA: TGTGCCAGCAGTGATGGGGATAGCGGACTATACAATGAGCAGTTCTTC; CDR3: CASSDGDSGLYNEQFF
length: 15; J: TRBJ2-3; size: few; D: .; V: TRBV5-6; DNA: TGTGCCAGCAGCGAGCTCCAGCGGCCCCCGGATACGCAGTATTTT; CDR3: CASSELQRPPDTQYF
length: 15; J: TRBJ2-1; size: .; D: TRBD2; V: TRBV5-1; DNA: TGCGCCAGCATGGAACTAGCGGGAGGCGCCAATGAGCAGTTCTTC; CDR3: CASMELAGGANEQFF
length: 13; J: TRBJ1-3; size: .; D: TRBD1; V: TRBV5-1; DNA: TGCGCCAGCGGACAGGGGTATGGAAACACCATATATTTT; CDR3: CASGQGYGNTIYF
length: 15; J: TRBJ2-7; size: few; D: .; V: TRBV30; DNA: TGTGCCTGGAGTGTACTGAGCAGGAACTCCTACGAGCAGTACTTC; CDR3: CAWSVLSRNSYEQYF
length: 15; J: TRBJ1-2; size: .; D: TRBD1; V: TRBV2; DNA: TGTGCCAGCAGTGAGGGGTTGTTGGACAGGGAGGGCTACACCTTC; CDR3: CASSEGLLDREGYTF
length: 16; J: TRBJ1-3; size: .; D: .; V: TRBV11-2; DNA: TGTGCCAGCAGCTTAGTCGGCGGGCTCCGGAAAAACACCATATATTTT; CDR3: CASSLVGGLRKNTIYF
length: 13; J: TRBJ1-2; size: .; D: .; V: TRBV6-1; DNA: TGTGCCAGCAAGACAACAGGGAGAGATGGCTACACCTTC; CDR3: CASKTTGRDGYTF
length: 13; J: TRBJ2-7; size: .; D: .; V: TRBV27; DNA: TGTGCCAGCAGTTTTGGGGGGACGGGTGAGCAGTACTTC; CDR3: CASSFGGTGEQYF
length: 13; J: TRBJ1-3; size: .; D: .; V: TRBV29-1; DNA: TGCAGCGCGGGAATCCAACAGGGAAACACCATATATTTT; CDR3: CSAGIQQGNTIYF
length: 15; J: TRBJ1-1; size: .; D: .; V: TRBV21-1; DNA: TGTGCCAGCAGCAAAGCCGCTCAGGGAAACACTGAAGCTTTCTTT; CDR3: CASSKAAQGNTEAFF
length: 13; J: TRBJ2-2; size: .; D: TRBD1; V: TRBV11-2; DNA: TGTGCCAGCAGCGTCCACAGGGGCGGGGAGCTGTTTTTT; CDR3: CASSVHRGGELFF
length: 15; J: TRBJ2-1; size: .; D: .; V: TRBV4-1; DNA: TGCGCCAGCAGCCAAGTAGGAAAAGGGGACAATGAGCAGTTCTTC; CDR3: CASSQVGKGDNEQFF
length: 13; J: TRBJ2-1; size: .; D: TRBD2; V: TRBV7-2; DNA: TGTGCCAGCAGACCCACGACTAGCGGCGAGCAGTTCTTC; CDR3: CASRPTTSGEQFF
length: 14; J: TRBJ2-3; size: .; D: .; V: TRBV7-7; DNA: TGTGCTAGCAGCTTAGGGGCTAGCACAGATACGCAGTATTTT; CDR3: CASSLGASTDTQYF
length: 13; J: TRBJ1-2; size: .; D: .; V: TRBV11-1; DNA: TGTGCCAGCAGCTTATATCAGAACTATGGCTACACCTTC; CDR3: CASSLYQNYGYTF
length: 18; J: TRBJ2-7; size: .; D: TRBD2; V: TRBV27; DNA: TGTGCCAGCAGTTTATCGGTAGCGGGAGGCCCCATTTCCTACGAGCAGTACTTC; CDR3: CASSLSVAGGPISYEQYF
length: 15; J: TRBJ2-1; size: .; D: TRBD2; V: TRBV6-1; DNA: TGTGCCAGCAGTGGGGAAGCGGGAGGGCTCAATGAGCAGTTCTTC; CDR3: CASSGEAGGLNEQFF
length: 14; J: TRBJ2-7; size: .; D: TRBD2; V: TRBV30; DNA: TGTGCCTGGAGTCCCCCTACTAGCGGCTACGAGCAGTACTTC; CDR3: CAWSPPTSGYEQYF
length: 16; J: TRBJ1-4; size: .; D: .; V: TRBV7-9; DNA: TGTGCCAGCAGCTTAGCGCTGGGGGCTACTAATGAAAAACTGTTTTTT; CDR3: CASSLALGATNEKLFF
length: 14; J: TRBJ2-7; size: .; D: .; V: TRBV7-9; DNA: TGTTCCAGCAGCGCCGCCGGGGGGCCCTACGAGCAGTACTTC; CDR3: CSSSAAGGPYEQYF
length: 15; J: TRBJ2-1; size: few; D: .; V: TRBV7-2; DNA: TGTGCCAGCAGCCGGTGGGACTCGACCTACAATGAGCAGTTCTTC; CDR3: CASSRWDSTYNEQFF
length: 14; J: TRBJ1-2; size: .; D: TRBD1; V: TRBV6-5; DNA: TGTGCCAGCAAGCAGGGGGCGCAGGGCTATGGCTACACCTTC; CDR3: CASKQGAQGYGYTF
length: 15; J: TRBJ2-1; size: .; D: TRBD1; V: TRBV5-1; DNA: TGCGCCAGCAGCAGGGGGACAGGGAACGAACATGAGCAGTTCTTC; CDR3: CASSRGTGNEHEQFF